This passage covers 14 T cell receptor beta chains from one sample sequenced in a study of blood T cell repertoires in COVID-19. This table comes from immunoSEQ multiplex PCR, and its TCRdb copy is limited to in-frame clones, with some not included. The sample holds over 85,000 clones, 82% seen once. Input material: peripheral blood. Receptors originate from a woman aged 55-69 years with acute or convalescent COVID-19.

J is TRBJ2-1 and V is TRBV29-1; 7 positions match TRBD1. Germline lookup yields CDR1 SQVTM and CDR2 ANQGSEA. The CDR3 has 16 amino acids. V shed 7 bases, J shed 0 bases, and the junction held 12 bases outside the gene matches. In nucleotides, the CDR3 is TGCAGCGGATACCACAGGGGATTGAGCTCCTACAATGAGCAGTTCTTC. Its translation: CSGYHRGLSSYNEQFF.

V usage is TRBV29-1 and J usage is TRBJ2-5; 9 nucleotides line up with TRBD2. V trimming: 0 bases; J trimming: 10 bases; junction bases outside the gene matches: 9. The CDR3 totals 14 residues. CDR1 is SQVTM and CDR2 is ANQGSEA in the germline V gene. CDR3 sequence: CSVEESSGGLGQYF. As DNA, the CDR3 is TGCAGCGTTGAAGAGAGTAGCGGGGGATTGGGCCAGTACTTC. The whole variable domain, filled in from reference TRBV29-1 and TRBJ2-5, reads SAVISQKPSRDICQRGTSLTIQCQVDSQVTMMFWYRQQPGQSLTLIATANQGSEATYESGFVIDKFPISRPNLTFSTLTVSNMSPEDSSIYLCSVEESSGGLGQYFGPGTRLLVL.

The chain recombines TRBV21-1 with TRBJ2-7; the listed D gene, TRBD2, was not tested against the DNA. TRBV21-1 is classified as a pseudogene. The CDR3 length is 18 residues. For the CDR3, the DNA is TGTGCCAGCAGCAAAGCGCTTTTTGAGGCGGGGGGGCGGTACGAGCAGTACTTC. Translating it yields CASSKALFEAGGRYEQYF.

V and J are TRBV27 and TRBJ2-1; the match to TRBD2 covers 8 bases. The germline gives CDR1 MNHEY, CDR2 SMNVEV (reference sequence). V gave up 0 bases and J gave up 7 bases; unmatched junction bases: 5. The CDR3 sequence is 15 residues long. The CDR3 reads CASSLSAGGWNEQFF. The CDR3 DNA sequence: TGTGCCAGCAGTTTATCGGCGGGGGGTTGGAATGAGCAGTTCTTC.

The chain uses TRBV24-1 and TRBJ1-5; D possibly corresponds to TRBD1 (5 bases). CDR1 and CDR2 from the germline V gene are KGHDR and SFDVKD. Trimming stripped 4 bases from V and 3 bases from J, with 9 bases between. CDR3 length: 14 residues. For the CDR3, the DNA is TGTGCCACCAGTGAGGACAATGACAATCAGCCCCAGCATTTT. Translated, it gives CATSEDNDNQPQHF.

This clone turned up a few times. This CDR3 reads CASSQTGVRETQYF. The CDR3 DNA follows: TGTGCCAGCAGTCAGACAGGGGTCCGGGAGACCCAGTACTTC. V and J are TRBV7-9 and TRBJ2-5, with 8 bases identical to TRBD1. Germline values: CDR1 SEHNR, CDR2 FQNEAQ (reference sequence). V was clipped by 6 bases and J by 5 bases; unmatched bases: 8. This CDR3 is built from 14 residues.

This chain joins TRBV3-1 (or the pseudogene TRBV3-2) and TRBJ2-4; tentative D call: TRBD2 (5 bases). Germline V gene sequence: CDR1 LGHDT, CDR2 YNNKEL (reference sequence). V was cut by 1 base and J by 0 bases, with 7 bases left in between. The CDR3 is made up of 15 amino acids. CDR3 residues: CASSQAGRAKNIQYF. As DNA, the CDR3 is TGTGCCAGCAGCCAAGCGGGGAGAGCCAAAAACATTCAGTACTTC.

The gene calls are TRBV4-1 and TRBJ1-4, with 8 nucleotides matching TRBD1. In germline, CDR1 is MGHRA, CDR2 YSYEKL. The CDR3 has 16 amino acids. The junction had 5 bases not matched to a gene; V was cut back by 4 bases and J by 1 base. CDR3 in amino acids: CASSRFTGGTNEKLFF. The CDR3 region has the DNA TGCGCCAGCAGCCGGTTCACAGGGGGAACTAATGAAAAACTGTTTTTT.

The rearrangement joins TRBV6-5 to TRBJ1-5; TRBD1 agrees at 10 bases. The CDR3 is 15 residues long. Trimming removed 6 bases from V and 6 bases from J; junction bases left unmatched: 8. Per the germline V gene, CDR1 is MNHEY and CDR2 is SVGAGI. The CDR3 reads CASSLTGGFGQPQHF. The DNA of the CDR3 is TGTGCCAGCAGCTTGACAGGGGGCTTCGGTCAGCCCCAGCATTTT.

This clone has a single count. The V gene is TRBV4-3, the J gene TRBJ1-3, with 7 positions matching TRBD1. V was clipped by 2 bases and J by 6 bases; unmatched bases: 16. CDR3 length equals 18 residues. Germline assignment: CDR1 LGHNA and CDR2 YSLEER. As DNA, the CDR3 is TGCGCCAGCAGCCAACATAGACAGGGTGAAGCTTGGGAAAACACCATATATTTT. Translated: CASSQHRQGEAWENTIYF.

V and J are TRBV12-1 and TRBJ2-2; TRBD2, the table's D call, was not compared with the DNA. TRBV12-1 represents a pseudogene. The CDR3 consists of 18 residues. Here the CDR3 reads CASSFAQPGAGDTGELFF. The CDR3 DNA reads TGTGCCAGCAGCTTTGCCCAGCCGGGAGCGGGGGACACCGGGGAGCTGTTTTTT.

This chain connects TRBV12-5 to TRBJ1-5, with 8 bases fitting TRBD1. CDR1 and CDR2 from the germline V gene are LGHNT and FRNRAP. CDR3 length equals 15 residues. The V and J ends lost 6 bases and 4 bases, in that order; junction bases with no gene match: 8. The CDR3 DNA follows: TGTGCTAGTGGGACTATTCGACAGGGGAATCAGCCCCAGCATTTT. This sequence encodes CASGTIRQGNQPQHF.

The chain uses TRBV5-1 and TRBJ1-6; perhaps TRBD1 as D (5 bases). Germline lookup yields CDR1 SGHRS and CDR2 YFSETQ. The V and J ends lost 3 bases and 5 bases respectively, with 12 bases between them. The CDR3 is 15 residues long. The CDR3, as DNA: TGCGCCAGCAGCTACCAAACAGGCGATAATTCACCCCTCCACTTT. This encodes CASSYQTGDNSPLHF.

The V call is TRBV27, the J call TRBJ2-6; 9 bases line up with TRBD1. With V trimmed by 5 bases and J by 2 bases, 16 bases remained unmatched. The CDR3 consists of 20 residues. Germline V gene lookup returns CDR1 MNHEY and CDR2 SMNVEV (reference sequence). CDR3 region: CASSHRPRDRAPTGANVLTF. CDR3 sequence (DNA): TGTGCCAGCAGTCACCGACCCCGGGACAGGGCCCCTACTGGGGCCAACGTCCTGACTTTC. Supplemented by reference TRBV27 and TRBJ2-6, the full variable domain reads EAQVTQNPRYLITVTGKKLTVTCSQNMNHEYMSWYRQDPGLGLRQIYYSMNVEVTDKGDVPEGYKVSRKEKRNFPLILESPSPNQTSLYFCASSHRPRDRAPTGANVLTFGAGSRLTVL.